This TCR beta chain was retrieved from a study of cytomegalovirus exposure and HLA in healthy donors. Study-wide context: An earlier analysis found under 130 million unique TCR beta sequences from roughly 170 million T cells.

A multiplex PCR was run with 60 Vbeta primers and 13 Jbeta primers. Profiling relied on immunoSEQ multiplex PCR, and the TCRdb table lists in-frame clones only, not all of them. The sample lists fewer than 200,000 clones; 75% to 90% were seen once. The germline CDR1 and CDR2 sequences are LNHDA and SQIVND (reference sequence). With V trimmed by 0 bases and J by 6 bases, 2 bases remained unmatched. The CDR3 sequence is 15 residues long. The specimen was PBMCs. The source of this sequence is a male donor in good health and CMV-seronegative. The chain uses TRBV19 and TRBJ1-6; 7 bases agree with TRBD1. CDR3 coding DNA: TGTGCCAGTAGTATAGAGGCAGGGGGTAATTCACCCCTCCACTTT. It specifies CASSIEAGGNSPLHF.